These T cell receptor beta chains were read from a single sample in a study of control samples from healthy donors and cancer patients. Profiling relied on immunoSEQ multiplex PCR, and the TCRdb table lists in-frame clones only, not all of them. The sample yields about 130,000 clones, approximately 90% seen once. Sequencing was carried out using blood. The receptors originated from a man in his late teens or twenties in good health. The CDR3 runs from the conserved cysteine through the conserved F or W. The order of the fields is clone size, CDR3 length, J gene, D gene, V gene, CDR3 DNA, CDR3 protein. A D gene is named only where the DNA matches it firmly. Where a row states a size, it is once, few, many or the class of an expanded clone; other rows omit it.

>NA|12|TRBJ2-3|NA|TRBV12-3/TRBV12-4
TGTGCCAGCATTTCACTGGAAGATACGCAGTATTTT
CASISLEDTQYF
>NA|12|TRBJ1-3|NA|TRBV6-1
TGTGCCAGCAGTGAAAGGTTGAACACCATATATTTT
CASSERLNTIYF
>NA|16|TRBJ2-5|NA|TRBV5-1
TGCGCCAGCAGCTTGGAGGGGGGCCCCTACCAAGAGACCCAGTACTTC
CASSLEGGPYQETQYF
>NA|14|TRBJ2-1|TRBD2|TRBV7-3
TGTGCCAGCAGCCCCGGACTAGCGATGGATGAGCAGTTCTTC
CASSPGLAMDEQFF
>few|15|TRBJ1-2|TRBD1|TRBV19
TGTGCCAGTAGCCGCCCGACAGGGGTTTCACATGGCTACACCTTC
CASSRPTGVSHGYTF
>once|16|TRBJ2-6|NA|TRBV25-1
TGTGCCAGCAGTGAATCGGGGAGCTCTGGGGCCAACGTCCTGACTTTC
CASSESGSSGANVLTF
>NA|14|TRBJ2-5|NA|TRBV5-1
TGCGCCAGCAGCTTGGTATCTGACCAAGAGACCCAGTACTTC
CASSLVSDQETQYF
>NA|16|TRBJ1-6|TRBD1|TRBV5-6
TGTGCCAGCAGCTTCGCCGGAGGGGGCCGTAATTCACCCCTCCACTTT
CASSFAGGGRNSPLHF
>NA|14|TRBJ2-7|NA|TRBV18
TGTGCCAGCTCAGGTTCTGGGGGATTTCGCGAGCAGTACTTC
CASSGSGGFREQYF
>NA|13|TRBJ2-7|NA|TRBV12-3/TRBV12-4
TGTGCCAGCAGGCTCCCCGGTACCTACGAGCAGTACTTC
CASRLPGTYEQYF
>NA|13|TRBJ1-5|NA|TRBV9
TGTGCCAGCAGCGCCCGTGGCAATCAGCCCCAGCATTTT
CASSARGNQPQHF
>NA|12|TRBJ1-2|NA|TRBV2
TGTGCCAGCATCCCGGACAGATATGGCTACACCTTC
CASIPDRYGYTF
>once|12|TRBJ2-1|TRBD1|TRBV4-1
TGCGCCAGCAGCCAAGATGAGGGGGCTAAGTTCTTC
CASSQDEGAKFF
>once|16|TRBJ2-3|TRBD2|TRBV5-1
TGCGCCAGCAGCCCAGCTAGCGGGGGGGCCGAAGATACGCAGTATTTT
CASSPASGGAEDTQYF
>NA|12|TRBJ2-3|NA|TRBV5-4
TGTGCCAGCAGCCTACGCACAGATACGCAGTATTTT
CASSLRTDTQYF
>NA|12|TRBJ2-1|NA|TRBV27
TGTGCCAGCAGTCTGGTATACAATGAGCAGTTCTTC
CASSLVYNEQFF
>NA|17|TRBJ1-5|TRBD1|TRBV5-5
TGTGCCAGCAGCTTGGGTGGACAGGGTCAAAGCAATCAGCCCCAGCATTTT
CASSLGGQGQSNQPQHF
>NA|12|TRBJ2-7|NA|TRBV21-1
TGTGCCAGCAGGGCCATATGGGGGGCGCAGTACTTC
CASRAIWGAQYF
>NA|14|TRBJ2-3|NA|TRBV25-1
TGTGCCAGCAGTGACGGAGGAAGCACAGATACGCAGTATTTT
CASSDGGSTDTQYF
>NA|15|TRBJ1-1|NA|TRBV7-6
TGTGCCAGCAGCTGGGACGGGGTTCCGAACACTGAAGCTTTCTTT
CASSWDGVPNTEAFF
>NA|13|TRBJ2-5|NA|TRBV2
TGTGCCAGTATAAGATCCTCCGAAGAGACCCAGTACTTC
CASIRSSEETQYF
>NA|14|TRBJ1-5|TRBD1|TRBV7-9
TGTGCCAGCAGCGGGACAGGGGCGCGGCAGCCCCAGCATTTT
CASSGTGARQPQHF
>NA|16|TRBJ2-5|TRBD2|TRBV5-1
TGCGCCAGCAGCTTAACAGCGGGGGGGAGTGTAGAGACCCAGTACTTC
CASSLTAGGSVETQYF
>NA|14|TRBJ1-5|NA|TRBV5-1
TGCGCCAGCAGCTTGGAGGGTTTGAATCAGCCCCAGCATTTT
CASSLEGLNQPQHF
>NA|16|TRBJ2-5|NA|TRBV12-2
TGTGCAAGTCGCGAGCGACCCCCGGGCCACCAAGAGACCCAGTACTTC
CASRERPPGHQETQYF
>NA|15|TRBJ1-2|TRBD1|TRBV5-6
TGTGCCAGCAGCACGGACGGACAGGGAGGCTATGGCTACACCTTC
CASSTDGQGGYGYTF
>NA|14|TRBJ2-5|NA|TRBV5-1
TGCGCCAGCAGCTTGAAAACAGCTCAAGAGACCCAGTACTTC
CASSLKTAQETQYF
>few|12|TRBJ1-4|NA|TRBV15
TGTGCCACCAGCAGTCCTGCCGGGACACTGTTTTTT
CATSSPAGTLFF
>NA|13|TRBJ2-3|NA|TRBV28
TGTGCCAGCAGTACCCCAGGGGTCGATACGCAGTATTTT
CASSTPGVDTQYF
>NA|15|TRBJ1-1|NA|TRBV19
TGTGCCAGTAGTAGGAGTGTCGGTGGGAACACTGAAGCTTTCTTT
CASSRSVGGNTEAFF
>NA|14|TRBJ2-7|NA|TRBV9
TGTGCCAGCAGCCAGGGGATGGAGGATTACGAGCAGTACTTC
CASSQGMEDYEQYF
>once|15|TRBJ2-1|NA|TRBV5-4
TGTGCCAGCAGCCCGGACCTCTCTGGGGCCAATGAGCAGTTCTTC
CASSPDLSGANEQFF
>NA|13|TRBJ1-5|NA|TRBV27
TGTGCCAGCAGTTTACGGGGGAATCAGCCCCAGCATTTT
CASSLRGNQPQHF
>NA|14|TRBJ2-2|NA|TRBV12-5
TGTGCTAGTGGACCCCCAGGGGCCACCGGGGAGCTGTTTTTT
CASGPPGATGELFF
>NA|15|TRBJ1-2|NA|TRBV7-9
TGTGCCAGCAGCCTGCTCGGGACACCCTCCTATGGCTACACCTTC
CASSLLGTPSYGYTF
>NA|13|TRBJ2-7|TRBD2|TRBV30
TGTGCCTGGAGTGAGCGGGGGGCCTACGAGCAGTACTTC
CAWSERGAYEQYF
>NA|17|TRBJ2-1|TRBD2|TRBV9
TGTGCCAGCAGCCCCCGAGGGGGACTAGCGGGGGAGTATGAGCAGTTCTTC
CASSPRGGLAGEYEQFF
>NA|15|TRBJ1-4|NA|TRBV30
TGTGCCTGGAGTGTAGGGGCCCCGGGGAATGAAAAACTGTTTTTT
CAWSVGAPGNEKLFF
>NA|11|TRBJ2-2|TRBD1|TRBV20-1
TGCAGTGCGAGGGGGCACGGGGAGCTGTTTTTT
CSARGHGELFF
>NA|16|TRBJ2-2|NA|TRBV7-9
TGTGCCAGCAGCCCCCGCGGTATAGGGGAAACCGGGGAGCTGTTTTTT
CASSPRGIGETGELFF
>NA|15|TRBJ2-7|NA|TRBV27
TGTGCCAGCAGTTTTCATAGGGGAGGGGACACCGAGCAGTACTTC
CASSFHRGGDTEQYF
>NA|12|TRBJ2-5|NA|TRBV6-5
TGTGCCAGTACCGACTCTCCAACGACCCAGTACTTC
CASTDSPTTQYF
>few|15|TRBJ1-4|NA|TRBV3-1/TRBV3-2
TGTGCCAGCAGCAAGGGGGGGACCGTGAATGAAAAACTGTTTTTT
CASSKGGTVNEKLFF
>NA|14|TRBJ2-2|NA|TRBV14
TGTGCCAGCAGCCGGTTCACAGGGACCGGGGAGCTGTTTTTT
CASSRFTGTGELFF
>once|15|TRBJ2-7|NA|TRBV6-4
TGTGCCAGCAGTGACTCAGGGCAGGCCGCCTACGAGCAGTACTTC
CASSDSGQAAYEQYF
>NA|15|TRBJ1-5|TRBD1|TRBV6-5
TGTGCCAGCAGTTACTCGAGGGGGCCGGATCAGCCCCAGCATTTT
CASSYSRGPDQPQHF
>NA|13|TRBJ1-1|NA|TRBV6-6
TGTGCCAGCATTCTAGAGTGGAACACTGAAGCTTTCTTT
CASILEWNTEAFF
>NA|14|TRBJ2-5|NA|TRBV4-1
TGCGCCAGCAGCCTAAAGGGGGTCCAAGAGACCCAGTACTTC
CASSLKGVQETQYF